This paragraph reports one TCR beta chain. The data were obtained in a study of blood T cell repertoires in COVID-19. Study background: Samples taken during acute and convalescent COVID-19 were collected in the United States, Italy and Spain. Sample material is recorded as cDNA or gDNA derived from T cells, B-cell-depleted T cells, or PBMCs.

Source study methods: Reference gene primer amplification in the assay estimated nucleated cell counts. Some clones are missing from TCRdb's copy, which holds only in-frame ones; the method was immunoSEQ multiplex PCR. D and trimming come from the DNA, and the V and J calls and clone size come from that table. This repertoire shows some 270,000 clones, approximately 92% found once; its top ten account for roughly 4.5%. The CDR3 sequence is 16 residues long. Losses at the gene ends were 2 bases for V and 0 bases for J; bases not matched to a gene: 3. Germline CDR1 and CDR2: MNHEY and SVGEGT. This TCR was sampled from a woman between 35 and 50 years old who had recovered from COVID-19. The gene calls are TRBV6-2 or TRBV6-3 and TRBJ2-3; TRBD2 aligns across 9 bases. Source material: peripheral blood. As DNA, the CDR3 is TGTGCCAGCAGTTACGGCCTAGCGGGAAGCACAGATACGCAGTATTTT. This translates into CASSYGLAGSTDTQYF.